This TCR beta chain was sequenced in a study of T-cell reconstitution after alpha-beta-depleted transplantation in children. This clonotype occurred many times. Unique molecular identifiers featured in how the TCRbeta library was prepared. Via MiXCR, TCRdb re-called the PCR reads, giving one row per CDR3 protein. The sample lists approximately 400,000 distinct CDR3 sequences, roughly 11% occurring once. Unmatched junction bases numbered 4, after V lost 3 bases and J lost 3 bases. Germline-derived CDR1 and CDR2 are SGHRS and YFSETQ. The CDR3 extends over 15 amino acids. The chain couples TRBV5-1 to TRBJ1-2; 11 bases are shared with TRBD1. The sequences come from PBMCs from the stem cell graft donor, collected from the stem cell graft. This receptor was taken from a human donor who donated a stem cell graft to a child with acute myeloid leukemia. The CDR3: CASSSAGQGDYGYTF. The DNA of the CDR3 is TGCGCCAGCAGCTCTGCGGGACAGGGGGACTATGGCTACACCTTC. The variable domain in full, with the rest retrieved from reference TRBV5-1 and TRBJ1-2, is KAGVTQTPRYLIKTRGQQVTLSCSPISGHRSVSWYQQTPGQGLQFLFEYFSETQRNKGNFPGRFSGRQFSNSRSEMNVSTLELGDSALYLCASSSAGQGDYGYTFGSGTRLTVV.